Listed below are T cell receptor beta chains from one sample, sequenced in a study of CD8+CD57+ T cells in acquired aplastic anemia. TCRdb passed the reads through MiXCR, listing each CDR3 protein once. The sample lists about 400,000 distinct CDR3 sequences; 65% to 75% were seen once. The sequenced sample was sorted CD4+, CD8+, or CD8+CD57+ T cells (not recorded which) from PBMCs. These receptors came from a human donor in good health, serving as a control. The CDR3 runs from the conserved cysteine through the conserved F or W. Fields, in order: CDR3 DNA, CDR3 protein, V gene, J gene, clone size, D gene. D genes are given only for firm matches. Not all rows give a size; the values are once, few, many and, for expanded clones, a class.

CDR3 DNA: TGTGCCAGCAGCCGTTCTAGGACACCACCTCAAAGGGACACTGAAGCTTTCTTT; CDR3 protein: CASSRSRTPPQRDTEAFF; V gene: TRBV7-2; J gene: TRBJ1-1; clone size: .; D gene: .
CDR3 DNA: TGTGCCAGCAGTGCTAGCGGGGGTCTTCGGGGGGAGACCCAGTACTTC; CDR3 protein: CASSASGGLRGETQYF; V gene: TRBV12-3/TRBV12-4; J gene: TRBJ2-5; clone size: .; D gene: TRBD2
CDR3 DNA: TGTGCCACCAGAGGGGAGGGTGATGGCTACACCTTC; CDR3 protein: CATRGEGDGYTF; V gene: TRBV15; J gene: TRBJ1-2; clone size: .; D gene: .
CDR3 DNA: TGTGCCAGCAGCGTAGTCACTAGGGGGGGGTATGGCTACACCTTC; CDR3 protein: CASSVVTRGGYGYTF; V gene: TRBV9; J gene: TRBJ1-2; clone size: .; D gene: .
CDR3 DNA: TGTGCCAGCAGTGGGAGTACAGGCTACCCGTTCGGGGCCAACGTCCTGACTTTC; CDR3 protein: CASSGSTGYPFGANVLTF; V gene: TRBV5-6; J gene: TRBJ2-6; clone size: many; D gene: .
CDR3 DNA: TGTGCCAGCAGCTCCCACAGCGTCCTAATGGAAACACTGTTTTTT; CDR3 protein: CASSSHSVLMETLFF; V gene: TRBV7-9; J gene: TRBJ1-4; clone size: .; D gene: .
CDR3 DNA: TGTGCCAGCAGCGTGGGGGCAGGGGGCACTGAAGCTTTCCAGTACTTC; CDR3 protein: CASSVGAGGTEAFQYF; V gene: TRBV7-9; J gene: TRBJ2-7; clone size: .; D gene: TRBD1
CDR3 DNA: TGTGCCAGCAGCCGGACAGGGGGACGTTGTGGCACCACCTTC; CDR3 protein: CASSRTGGRCGTTF; V gene: TRBV7-2; J gene: TRBJ1-2; clone size: .; D gene: TRBD1
CDR3 DNA: TGTGCCAGCAGCTTAGACAGGGGAGAGACCCAGTACTTC; CDR3 protein: CASSLDRGETQYF; V gene: TRBV7-7; J gene: TRBJ2-5; clone size: medium-sized; D gene: TRBD1
CDR3 DNA: TGCAGTGCTAGCCAGGCGGGGGGGCGGGATACGCAGTATTTT; CDR3 protein: CSASQAGGRDTQYF; V gene: TRBV20-1; J gene: TRBJ2-3; clone size: .; D gene: TRBD2
CDR3 DNA: TGTGCCAGCAGCCAACGTGGGCCTAGCGAGCAGTACTTC; CDR3 protein: CASSQRGPSEQYF; V gene: TRBV7-3; J gene: TRBJ2-7; clone size: .; D gene: .
CDR3 DNA: TGTGCCAGCAGCTTAGCTGGGGCTAGGGACGCGCAGTTCTTC; CDR3 protein: CASSLAGARDAQFF; V gene: TRBV7-2; J gene: TRBJ2-1; clone size: .; D gene: .